A selection of T cell receptor beta chains follows, all from one sample in a study of radiation and T cells in renal cell carcinoma. Libraries were prepared by immunoSEQ multiplex PCR; TCRdb keeps only in-frame clonotypes and omits some of them. The sample consists of some 100,000 clones, 84% of them appearing once. Specimen: blood, collected from a patient whose treatment included radiotherapy and nephrectomy. The receptors were gathered from a man aged 60-69 years with renal cell carcinoma. The CDR3 runs from the conserved cysteine through the conserved F or W. Each record gives: CDR3 protein, CDR3 DNA, V gene, clone size, J gene, D gene. D genes are given only for firm matches. Clone size is shown for a subset of rows, as once, few, many or a class of expanded clone.

CDR3: CASSPETGRNQPQHF; DNA: TGTGCCAGCAGCCCTGAGACAGGGCGCAATCAGCCCCAGCATTTT; V: TRBV7-9; size: .; J: TRBJ1-5; D: TRBD1
CDR3: CASSSGTSGITYEQYF; DNA: TGTGCCAGCAGCTCGGGGACTAGCGGGATCACCTACGAGCAGTACTTC; V: TRBV7-9; size: .; J: TRBJ2-7; D: TRBD2
CDR3: CASSPTGVYGQSNTGELFF; DNA: TGCGCCAGCAGCCCGACAGGGGTTTACGGGCAGTCGAACACCGGGGAGCTGTTTTTT; V: TRBV5-1; size: .; J: TRBJ2-2; D: TRBD1
CDR3: CASNRGSTGELFF; DNA: TGTGCCAGCAATAGGGGGAGCACCGGGGAGCTGTTTTTT; V: TRBV9; size: .; J: TRBJ2-2; D: .
CDR3: CSVVYSGTIQETQYF; DNA: TGCAGCGTTGTTTATAGCGGGACGATCCAAGAGACCCAGTACTTC; V: TRBV29-1; size: .; J: TRBJ2-5; D: TRBD2
CDR3: CASSPSGRPSREQYF; DNA: TGTGCCAGCAGCCCAAGCGGGAGGCCCTCTCGGGAGCAGTACTTC; V: TRBV7-9; size: .; J: TRBJ2-7; D: TRBD2
CDR3: CASSQVPTGSYNEQFF; DNA: TGTGCCAGCAGCCAAGTCCCTACTGGCTCCTACAATGAGCAGTTCTTC; V: TRBV4-2; size: .; J: TRBJ2-1; D: .
CDR3: CASSSGRAFFDEQFF; DNA: TGTGCCAGCAGCTCGGGACGCGCCTTTTTCGATGAGCAGTTCTTC; V: TRBV5-6; size: .; J: TRBJ2-1; D: .
CDR3: CASGVSGANVLTF; DNA: TGTGCCAGCGGCGTCTCTGGGGCCAACGTCCTGACTTTC; V: TRBV7-3; size: .; J: TRBJ2-6; D: .
CDR3: CASSLLASSYNEQFF; DNA: TGTGCCAGCAGCCTCCTAGCGAGCTCCTACAATGAGCAGTTCTTC; V: TRBV7-2; size: .; J: TRBJ2-1; D: .
CDR3: CASGTSDASKNIQYF; DNA: TGTGCCAGCGGAACTAGCGACGCGTCCAAAAACATTCAGTACTTC; V: TRBV6-5; size: few; J: TRBJ2-4; D: TRBD2
CDR3: CASSKDRGRGSNGYTF; DNA: TGTGCCAGCAGCAAGGACAGGGGGCGCGGTAGTAATGGCTACACCTTC; V: TRBV7-3; size: .; J: TRBJ1-2; D: TRBD1
CDR3: CAISESVIPRVYNEQFF; DNA: TGTGCCATCAGTGAGTCGGTGATCCCAAGAGTCTACAATGAGCAGTTCTTC; V: TRBV10-3; size: .; J: TRBJ2-1; D: .
CDR3: CASNGRLGPTDTQYF; DNA: TGTGCCAGTAATGGGCGTCTAGGGCCCACAGATACGCAGTATTTT; V: TRBV19; size: .; J: TRBJ2-3; D: .
CDR3: CASSPPGGQASNQPQHF; DNA: TGTGCCAGCAGTCCCCCGGGAGGACAGGCCAGCAATCAGCCCCAGCATTTT; V: TRBV28; size: .; J: TRBJ1-5; D: TRBD1
CDR3: CASSSGTGSYEQYF; DNA: TGTGCCAGCAGCTCGGGGACTGGATCCTACGAGCAGTACTTC; V: TRBV7-7; size: .; J: TRBJ2-7; D: .
CDR3: CAWSVRAGELFF; DNA: TGTGCCTGGAGTGTCAGGGCCGGGGAGCTGTTTTTT; V: TRBV30; size: .; J: TRBJ2-2; D: .
CDR3: CASSFYRRAGELFF; DNA: TGTGCCAGCAGTTTCTACCGACGGGCCGGGGAGCTGTTTTTT; V: TRBV28; size: .; J: TRBJ2-2; D: .
CDR3: CASSFLAQNEQFF; DNA: TGTGCCAGCAGCTTCCTAGCGCAGAATGAGCAGTTCTTC; V: TRBV5-5; size: .; J: TRBJ2-1; D: .
CDR3: CASTAEKGPGGQPQHF; DNA: TGTGCCAGTACCGCCGAAAAGGGGCCTGGGGGGCAGCCCCAGCATTTT; V: TRBV19; size: .; J: TRBJ1-5; D: .
CDR3: CASSPLRASGSPGELFF; DNA: TGTGCCAGCAGTCCTCTGAGGGCTAGCGGGAGTCCCGGGGAGCTGTTTTTT; V: TRBV28; size: .; J: TRBJ2-2; D: TRBD2
CDR3: CATSKVYYLKDETQYF; DNA: TGTGCCACCAGCAAGGTATATTACTTAAAGGATGAGACCCAGTACTTC; V: TRBV15; size: .; J: TRBJ2-5; D: .
CDR3: CASSPAGRRETQYF; DNA: TGCGCCAGCAGCCCGGCAGGGCGGAGGGAGACCCAGTACTTC; V: TRBV5-1; size: .; J: TRBJ2-5; D: .
CDR3: CASSLEGTLPDTQYF; DNA: TGTGCCAGCAGCTTAGAAGGGACCCTGCCAGATACGCAGTATTTT; V: TRBV7-2; size: .; J: TRBJ2-3; D: .
CDR3: CASSPTRTVGNEKLFF; DNA: TGTGCCAGCAGCCCCACTCGGACGGTAGGGAATGAAAAACTGTTTTTT; V: TRBV13; size: .; J: TRBJ1-4; D: .
CDR3: CASSHKSQGVPDTQYF; DNA: TGTGCCAGCAGCCACAAGTCCCAGGGCGTCCCAGATACGCAGTATTTT; V: TRBV5-5; size: .; J: TRBJ2-3; D: .
CDR3: CASSLGYEQYF; DNA: TGTGCCAGCAGCCTAGGATACGAGCAGTACTTC; V: TRBV5-6; size: .; J: TRBJ2-7; D: .
CDR3: CASSQSKCRRTGGNQPQHF; DNA: TGCGCCAGCAGTCAATCGAAATGCCGGAGGACGGGAGGTAATCAGCCCCAGCATTTT; V: TRBV23-1; size: .; J: TRBJ1-5; D: .
CDR3: CASSERLPGQGPDTQYF; DNA: TGCGCCAGCAGTGAGCGGCTACCGGGACAGGGACCAGATACGCAGTATTTT; V: TRBV10-1; size: .; J: TRBJ2-3; D: TRBD1
CDR3: CASSIRGLAGGQETQYF; DNA: TGTGCCAGTAGTATCCGGGGACTAGCGGGAGGACAAGAGACCCAGTACTTC; V: TRBV19; size: many; J: TRBJ2-5; D: TRBD2
CDR3: CASSLRTIQETQYF; DNA: TGTGCCAGCAGCTTGAGGACCATTCAAGAGACCCAGTACTTC; V: TRBV5-6; size: .; J: TRBJ2-5; D: .
CDR3: CASSSQGTGYEQYF; DNA: TGTGCCAGCAGCTCCCAGGGGACAGGCTACGAGCAGTACTTC; V: TRBV2; size: .; J: TRBJ2-7; D: TRBD1
CDR3: CAISEVAGGQDEQYF; DNA: TGTGCCATCAGTGAGGTGGCGGGAGGGCAGGACGAGCAGTACTTC; V: TRBV10-3; size: .; J: TRBJ2-7; D: TRBD2
CDR3: CASSFTGTTGNTIYF; DNA: TGTGCCAGCAGTTTTACTGGGACGACTGGAAACACCATATATTTT; V: TRBV27; size: .; J: TRBJ1-3; D: .
CDR3: CSVVVNVGNQPQHF; DNA: TGCAGCGTTGTGGTGAACGTGGGCAATCAGCCCCAGCATTTT; V: TRBV29-1; size: .; J: TRBJ1-5; D: .
CDR3: CASSEFATSMPDTQYF; DNA: TGTGCCAGCAGTGAATTTGCGACTAGCATGCCAGATACGCAGTATTTT; V: TRBV2; size: .; J: TRBJ2-3; D: TRBD2
CDR3: CASSLLGLNEQFF; DNA: TGTGCCAGCAGTTTACTAGGTTTGAATGAGCAGTTCTTC; V: TRBV27; size: .; J: TRBJ2-1; D: .
CDR3: CASSITAGTGGYEQYF; DNA: TGTGCCAGCAGCATAACCGCCGGGACAGGGGGATACGAGCAGTACTTC; V: TRBV27; size: .; J: TRBJ2-7; D: TRBD1
CDR3: CASSLVGNTIYF; DNA: TGTGCCAGCAGCTTGGTCGGAAACACCATATATTTT; V: TRBV5-6; size: .; J: TRBJ1-3; D: .
CDR3: CASSLVRGDIQYF; DNA: TGTGCCAGCAGCTTGGTCAGGGGTGACATTCAGTACTTC; V: TRBV5-6; size: few; J: TRBJ2-4; D: .
CDR3: CAWRAGLASNTGELFF; DNA: TGTGCCTGGAGAGCGGGACTAGCCTCGAACACCGGGGAGCTGTTTTTT; V: TRBV30; size: few; J: TRBJ2-2; D: TRBD2
CDR3: CASSQDQAVDNQPQHF; DNA: TGTGCCAGCAGCCAAGATCAGGCAGTCGACAATCAGCCCCAGCATTTT; V: TRBV4-2; size: .; J: TRBJ1-5; D: .
CDR3: CASSTGAWDSPLHF; DNA: TGTGCCAGCTCGACAGGGGCTTGGGACTCACCCCTCCACTTT; V: TRBV28; size: .; J: TRBJ1-6; D: TRBD1
CDR3: CASSFGTETQETQYF; DNA: TGTGCCAGCAGTTTCGGGACAGAAACACAAGAGACCCAGTACTTC; V: TRBV27; size: .; J: TRBJ2-5; D: TRBD1
CDR3: CASSLDTVNYGYTF; DNA: TGTGCCAGCAGCTTAGATACAGTTAACTATGGCTACACCTTC; V: TRBV7-9; size: few; J: TRBJ1-2; D: .
CDR3: CASSLGGIREVPKNIQYF; DNA: TGTGCCAGCAGCTTAGGAGGGATTAGGGAGGTCCCCAAAAACATTCAGTACTTC; V: TRBV7-9; size: .; J: TRBJ2-4; D: .
CDR3: CASTIGGRGTGELFF; DNA: TGTGCCAGCACCATCGGCGGGAGGGGCACCGGGGAGCTGTTTTTT; V: TRBV7-2; size: .; J: TRBJ2-2; D: TRBD2
CDR3: CASVGGTSTEIETQYF; DNA: TGTGCCAGCGTAGGGGGTACTTCTACTGAGATAGAGACCCAGTACTTC; V: TRBV11-2; size: once; J: TRBJ2-5; D: .
CDR3: CSVEDGQVLGAHEQYF; DNA: TGCAGCGTTGAAGACGGACAGGTCCTGGGGGCCCACGAGCAGTACTTC; V: TRBV29-1; size: .; J: TRBJ2-7; D: TRBD1
CDR3: CASSPGTFTYEQYF; DNA: TGTGCCAGCAGCCCAGGGACATTCACCTACGAGCAGTACTTC; V: TRBV7-6; size: .; J: TRBJ2-7; D: .
CDR3: CASSSGHLSNQPQHF; DNA: TGTGCCAGCTCATCGGGACACCTAAGCAATCAGCCCCAGCATTTT; V: TRBV18; size: .; J: TRBJ1-5; D: .
CDR3: CASSNGQGTGETQYF; DNA: TGTGCCAGTAGTAACGGACAGGGGACAGGGGAGACCCAGTACTTC; V: TRBV19; size: .; J: TRBJ2-5; D: TRBD1